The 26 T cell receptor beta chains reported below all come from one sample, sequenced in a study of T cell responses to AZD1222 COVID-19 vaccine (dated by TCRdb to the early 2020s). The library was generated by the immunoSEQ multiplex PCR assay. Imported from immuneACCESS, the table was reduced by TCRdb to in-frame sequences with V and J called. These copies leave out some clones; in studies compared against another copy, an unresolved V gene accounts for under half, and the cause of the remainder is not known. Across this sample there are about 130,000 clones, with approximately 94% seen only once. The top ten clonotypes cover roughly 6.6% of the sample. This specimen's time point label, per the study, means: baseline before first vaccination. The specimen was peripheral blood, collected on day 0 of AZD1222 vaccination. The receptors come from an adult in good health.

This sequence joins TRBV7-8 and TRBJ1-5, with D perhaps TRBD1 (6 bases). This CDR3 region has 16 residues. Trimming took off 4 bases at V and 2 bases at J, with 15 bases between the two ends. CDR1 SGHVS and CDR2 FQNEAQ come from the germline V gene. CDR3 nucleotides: TGTGCCAGCAGCTCAGACCAGGGGTTAGGCAATCAGCCCCAGCATTTT. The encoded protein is CASSSDQGLGNQPQHF.

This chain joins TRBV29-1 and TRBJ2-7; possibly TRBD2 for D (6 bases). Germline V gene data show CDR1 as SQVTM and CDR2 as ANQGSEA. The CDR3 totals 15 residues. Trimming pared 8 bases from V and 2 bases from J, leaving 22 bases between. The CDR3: CSSRTPGLLPYEQYF. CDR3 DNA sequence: TGCAGCTCGCGTACCCCGGGACTTCTACCCTACGAGCAGTACTTC.

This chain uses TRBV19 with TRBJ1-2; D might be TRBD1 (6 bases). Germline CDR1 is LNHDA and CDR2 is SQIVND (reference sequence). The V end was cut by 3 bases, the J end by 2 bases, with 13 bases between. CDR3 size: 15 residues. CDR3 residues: CASSILGTRNYGYTF. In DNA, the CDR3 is TGTGCCAGTAGTATCTTAGGGACACGAAACTATGGCTACACCTTC.

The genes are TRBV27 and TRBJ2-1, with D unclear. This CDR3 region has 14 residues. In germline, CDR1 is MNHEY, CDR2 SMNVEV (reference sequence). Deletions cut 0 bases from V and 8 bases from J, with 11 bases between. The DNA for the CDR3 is TGTGCCAGCAGTTTATCTGTTATGATCGATGAGCAGTTCTTC. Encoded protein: CASSLSVMIDEQFF.

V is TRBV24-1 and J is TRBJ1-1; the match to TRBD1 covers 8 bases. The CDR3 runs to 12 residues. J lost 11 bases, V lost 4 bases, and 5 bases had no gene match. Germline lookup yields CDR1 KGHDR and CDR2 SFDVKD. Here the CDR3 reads CATSDPTGDAFF. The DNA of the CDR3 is TGTGCCACCAGTGACCCGACAGGGGACGCTTTCTTT.

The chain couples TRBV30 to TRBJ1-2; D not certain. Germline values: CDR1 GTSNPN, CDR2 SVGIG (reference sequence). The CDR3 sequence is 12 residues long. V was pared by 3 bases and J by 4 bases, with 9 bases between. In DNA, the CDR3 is TGTGCCTGGAGACCGGGAACCTATGGCTACACCTTC. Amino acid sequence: CAWRPGTYGYTF. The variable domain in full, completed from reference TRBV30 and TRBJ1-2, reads SQTIHQWPATLVQPVGSPLSLECTVEGTSNPNLYWYRQAAGRGLQLLFYSVGIGQISSEVPQNLSASRPQDRQFILSSKKLLLSDSGFYLCAWRPGTYGYTFGSGTRLTVV.

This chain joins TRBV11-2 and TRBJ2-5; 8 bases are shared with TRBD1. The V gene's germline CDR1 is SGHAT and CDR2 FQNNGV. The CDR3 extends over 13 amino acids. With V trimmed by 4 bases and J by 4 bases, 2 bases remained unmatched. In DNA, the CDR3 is TGTGCCAGCAGCTACGACAGGGGAGAGACCCAGTACTTC. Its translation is CASSYDRGETQYF. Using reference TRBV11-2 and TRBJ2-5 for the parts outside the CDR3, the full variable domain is EAGVAQSPRYKIIEKRQSVAFWCNPISGHATLYWYQQILGQGPKLLIQFQNNGVVDDSQLPKDRFSAERLKGVDSTLKIQPAKLEDSAVYLCASSYDRGETQYFGPGTRLLVL.

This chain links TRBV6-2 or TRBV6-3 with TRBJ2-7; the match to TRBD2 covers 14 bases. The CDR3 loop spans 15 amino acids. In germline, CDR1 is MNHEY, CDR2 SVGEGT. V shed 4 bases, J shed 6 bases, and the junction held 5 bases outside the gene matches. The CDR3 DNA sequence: TGTGCCAGCAGTTTCCGAGGGACTAGCGGGAGCGAGCAGTACTTC. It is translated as CASSFRGTSGSEQYF.

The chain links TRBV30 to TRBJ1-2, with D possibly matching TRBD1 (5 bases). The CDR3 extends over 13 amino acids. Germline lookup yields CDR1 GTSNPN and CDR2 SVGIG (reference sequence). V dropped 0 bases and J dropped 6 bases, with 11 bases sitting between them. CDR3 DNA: TGTGCCTGGAGTGTCTCAGGGATCCATGGCTACACCTTC. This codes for CAWSVSGIHGYTF.

The CDR3 sequence is CASSPAAVWGYTF. CDR3 in DNA: TGTGCCAGCAGCCCCGCCGCGGTGTGGGGCTACACCTTC. V and J are TRBV5-8 and TRBJ1-2; D gene ambiguous. Germline loops: CDR1 SGHTS, CDR2 YDEGEE. Deletions cut 4 bases from V and 8 bases from J, with 15 bases between. This CDR3 is 13 amino acids long. Together with reference TRBV5-8 and TRBJ1-2, the CDR3 gives the full variable domain: EAGVTQSPTHLIKTRGQQATLRCSPISGHTSVYWYQQALGLGLQFLLWYDEGEERNRGNFPPRFSGRQFPNYSSELNVNALELEDSALYLCASSPAAVWGYTFGSGTRLTVV.

For the CDR3, the DNA is TGTGCCAGCAGCTTACCCCAGGGACCTAAAGAGACCCAGTACTTC. Its protein is CASSLPQGPKETQYF. The rearrangement joins TRBV7-9 to TRBJ2-5, with D perhaps TRBD1 or TRBD2 (5 bases each). This CDR3 region has 15 residues. Between the trimmed V and J ends, which lost 2 bases and 3 bases, there was a span of 13 bases. The germline CDR1 and CDR2 sequences are SEHNR and FQNEAQ (reference sequence).

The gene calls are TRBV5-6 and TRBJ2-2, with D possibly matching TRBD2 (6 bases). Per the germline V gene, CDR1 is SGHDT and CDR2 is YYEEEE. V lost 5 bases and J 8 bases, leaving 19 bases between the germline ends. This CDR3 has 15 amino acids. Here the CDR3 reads CASSHRDWGEGELFF. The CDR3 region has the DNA TGTGCCAGCAGTCACCGGGACTGGGGTGAAGGGGAGCTGTTTTTT.

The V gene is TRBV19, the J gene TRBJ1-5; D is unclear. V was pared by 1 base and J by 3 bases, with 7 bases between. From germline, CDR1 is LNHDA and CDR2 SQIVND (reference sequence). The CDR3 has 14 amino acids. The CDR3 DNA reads TGTGCCAGTAGTATAGTGGGCACCAATCAGCCCCAGCATTTT. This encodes CASSIVGTNQPQHF.

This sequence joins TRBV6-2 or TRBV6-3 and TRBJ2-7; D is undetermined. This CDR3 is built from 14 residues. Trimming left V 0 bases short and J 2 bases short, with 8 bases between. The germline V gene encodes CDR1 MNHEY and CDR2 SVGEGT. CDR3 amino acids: CASSYSYRTYEQYF. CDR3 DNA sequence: TGTGCCAGCAGTTACTCGTACAGAACCTACGAGCAGTACTTC.

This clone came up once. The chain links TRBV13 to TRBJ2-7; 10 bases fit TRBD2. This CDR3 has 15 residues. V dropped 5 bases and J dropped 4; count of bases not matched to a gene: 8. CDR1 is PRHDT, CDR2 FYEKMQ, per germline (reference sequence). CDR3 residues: CASSKLAGPNYEQYF. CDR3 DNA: TGTGCCAGCAGCAAACTAGCGGGGCCTAATTACGAGCAGTACTTC. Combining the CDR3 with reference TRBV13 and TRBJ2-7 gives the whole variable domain AAGVIQSPRHLIKEKRETATLKCYPIPRHDTVYWYQQGPGQDPQFLISFYEKMQSDKGSIPDRFSAQQFSDYHSELNMSSLELGDSALYFCASSKLAGPNYEQYFGPGTRLTVT.

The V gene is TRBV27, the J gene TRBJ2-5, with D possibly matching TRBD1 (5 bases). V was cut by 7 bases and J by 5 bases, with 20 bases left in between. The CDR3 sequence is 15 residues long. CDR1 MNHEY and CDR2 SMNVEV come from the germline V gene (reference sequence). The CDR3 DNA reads TGTGCCAGCAATGGGGCAGGCCCAGGCAGGGAGACCCAGTACTTC. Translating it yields CASNGAGPGRETQYF.

The CDR3 nucleotides are TGTGCCAGTAGTATTCTCGGGCCGGGACAGCTATATGGCTACACCTTC. It translates to CASSILGPGQLYGYTF. The V gene is TRBV19, the J gene TRBJ1-2; 7 bases are shared with TRBD1. V dropped 3 bases and J dropped 5; count of bases not matched to a gene: 12. This CDR3 is 16 amino acids long. From germline, CDR1 is LNHDA and CDR2 SQIVND (reference sequence).

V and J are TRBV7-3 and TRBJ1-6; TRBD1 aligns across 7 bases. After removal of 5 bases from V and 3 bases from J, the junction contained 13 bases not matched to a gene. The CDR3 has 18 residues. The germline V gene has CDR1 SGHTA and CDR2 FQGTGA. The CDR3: CASSHDPLGQIYNSPLHF. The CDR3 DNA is TGTGCCAGCAGCCATGACCCACTGGGACAGATCTATAATTCACCCCTCCACTTT.

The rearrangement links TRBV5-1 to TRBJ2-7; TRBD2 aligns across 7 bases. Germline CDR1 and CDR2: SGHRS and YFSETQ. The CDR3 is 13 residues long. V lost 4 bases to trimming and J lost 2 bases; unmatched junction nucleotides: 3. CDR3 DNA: TGCGCCAGCAGCCTCACTAGCGCCTACGAGCAGTACTTC. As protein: CASSLTSAYEQYF.

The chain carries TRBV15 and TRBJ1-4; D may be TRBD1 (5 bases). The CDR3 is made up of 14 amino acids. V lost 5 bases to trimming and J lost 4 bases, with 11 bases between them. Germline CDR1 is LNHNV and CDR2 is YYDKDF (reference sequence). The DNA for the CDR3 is TGTGCCACCAGCGGGGGACTGTTTAATGAAAAACTGTTTTTT. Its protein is CATSGGLFNEKLFF.

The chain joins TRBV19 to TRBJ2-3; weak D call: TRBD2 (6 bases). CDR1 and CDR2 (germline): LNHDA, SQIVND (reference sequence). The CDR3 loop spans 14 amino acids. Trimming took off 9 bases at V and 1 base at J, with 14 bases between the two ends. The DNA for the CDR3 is TGTGCCAGCCCTGGGGGGTGGGGCACAGATACGCAGTATTTT. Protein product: CASPGGWGTDTQYF. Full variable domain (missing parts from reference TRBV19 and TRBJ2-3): DGGITQSPKYLFRKEGQNVTLSCEQNLNHDAMYWYRQDPGQGLRLIYYSQIVNDFQKGDIAEGYSVSREKKESFPLTVTSAQKNPTAFYLCASPGGWGTDTQYFGPGTRLTVL.

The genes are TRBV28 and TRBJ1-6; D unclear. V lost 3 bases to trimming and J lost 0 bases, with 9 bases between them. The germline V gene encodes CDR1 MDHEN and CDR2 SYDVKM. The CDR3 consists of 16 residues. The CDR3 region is CASSLPSSSYNSPLHF. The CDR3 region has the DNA TGTGCCAGCAGTTTGCCCTCCTCCTCCTATAATTCACCCCTCCACTTT.

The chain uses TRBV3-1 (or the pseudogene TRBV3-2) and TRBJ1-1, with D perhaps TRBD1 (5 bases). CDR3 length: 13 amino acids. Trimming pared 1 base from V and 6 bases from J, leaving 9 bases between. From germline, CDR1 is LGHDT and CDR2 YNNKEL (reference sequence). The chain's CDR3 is CASSQGQLSEAFF. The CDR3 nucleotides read TGTGCCAGCAGCCAAGGACAGCTATCTGAAGCTTTCTTT.

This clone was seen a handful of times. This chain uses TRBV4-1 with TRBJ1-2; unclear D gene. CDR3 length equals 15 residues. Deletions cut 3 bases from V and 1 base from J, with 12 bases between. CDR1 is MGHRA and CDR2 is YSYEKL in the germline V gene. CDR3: CASSQWHPYNYGYTF. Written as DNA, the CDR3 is TGCGCCAGCAGCCAGTGGCACCCCTATAACTATGGCTACACCTTC.

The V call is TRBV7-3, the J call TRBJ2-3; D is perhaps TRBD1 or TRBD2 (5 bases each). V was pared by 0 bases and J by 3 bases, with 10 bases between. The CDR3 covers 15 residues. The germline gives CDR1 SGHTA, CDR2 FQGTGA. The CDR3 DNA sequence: TGTGCCAGCAGCTTAACCAGGGACCGAACAGATACGCAGTATTTT. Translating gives CASSLTRDRTDTQYF.

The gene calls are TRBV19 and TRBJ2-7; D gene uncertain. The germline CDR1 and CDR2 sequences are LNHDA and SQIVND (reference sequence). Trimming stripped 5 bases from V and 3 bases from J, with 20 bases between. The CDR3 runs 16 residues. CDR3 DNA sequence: TGTGCCAGTAGTTACGGTATGCGCCCCCCTCACTACGAGCAGTACTTC. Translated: CASSYGMRPPHYEQYF.